The following is a T cell receptor (beta chain) sequence with its context. The data originate from a study of control samples from healthy donors and cancer patients. Germline V gene sequence: CDR1 LGHNA, CDR2 YNFKEQ. V lost 1 base, J lost 5 bases, and 14 bases lay in between. CDR3 length: 15 residues. Assay used: immunoSEQ multiplex PCR; TCRdb lists only in-frame clones, some missing. The sample yields 95,000 to 100,000 clones, 85% to 90% seen once. Sample: blood. The clonotype originates from a man aged 25 to 45 in good health. The gene calls are TRBV4-2 and TRBJ2-5; D might be TRBD2 (7 bases). CDR3 nucleotide sequence: TGTGCCAGCAGCCAAGGCCCGGGGGGCCTCGAGACCCAGTACTTC. Its translation is CASSQGPGGLETQYF.